The TCR beta chain under discussion was sequenced for a study of cytomegalovirus exposure and HLA in healthy donors. Broader study findings: Among TCR beta chains of equal frequency, HLA-associated ones were more clonally expanded in a later analysis. Most subjects had HLA-A and HLA-B alleles reportedly predicted accurately by TCR beta sequences.

PCR was performed using 60 Vbeta and 13 Jbeta primers. TCRdb keeps only in-frame clones here, not all; method: immunoSEQ multiplex PCR. Found here are some 160,000 clones, 77% of them singletons; the top ten hold under 2%. A note on this clone: The antigen remains undetermined.

The V and J ends lost 4 bases and 4 bases, in that order; junction bases with no gene match: 16. CDR3 length equals 17 residues. The germline V gene has CDR1 SQVTM and CDR2 ANQGSEA. The source material was PBMCs. The source is a woman aged 25 to 39 in good health and CMV-seronegative. The chain is built from TRBV29-1 and TRBJ2-5, with 9 bases aligning to TRBD2. The CDR3 loop reads CSVVASGNNRYRETQYF. CDR3 coding DNA: TGCAGCGTTGTGGCTAGCGGGAATAATCGATATCGAGAGACCCAGTACTTC.